Listed below are T cell receptor beta chains from one sample, sequenced in a study of neoadjuvant anti-PD-1 for oral cavity cancer. The table came from immunoSEQ multiplex PCR; TCRdb's copy has only in-frame clones and leaves some out. The sample has under 20,000 clones; about 66% are singletons. Material: PBMCs, obtained before nivolumab (anti-PD-1) treatment. The receptors were gathered from a person aged 35-79 years with oral cavity squamous cell carcinoma. Each CDR3 is given with its conserved first and last residue. The order of the fields is V gene, D gene, clone size, J gene, CDR3 protein, CDR3 DNA. A D gene is named only where the DNA matches it firmly. A row's size may be missing; if present it is once, few, many or a size class.

>TRBV6-1|TRBD1|-|TRBJ1-5
CASSGGGQSNQPQHF
TGTGCCAGCAGTGGGGGGGGACAGAGCAATCAGCCCCAGCATTTT
>TRBV15|TRBD2|few|TRBJ2-1
CATSSTWGGGEAERQQFF
TGTGCCACCAGCTCCACTTGGGGCGGGGGAGAGGCGGAGAGGCAGCAGTTCTTC
>TRBV25-1|-|once|TRBJ1-1
CASSEGLSGAFF
TGTGCCAGCAGTGAGGGACTTTCTGGGGCTTTCTTT
>TRBV19|-|-|TRBJ1-1
CASSILGGGATEAFF
TGTGCCAGTAGTATACTTGGGGGGGGCGCCACTGAAGCTTTCTTT
>TRBV27|-|few|TRBJ1-2
CASSSGQIQGYGYTF
TGTGCCAGCAGTTCTGGACAGATTCAGGGCTATGGCTACACCTTC
>TRBV7-9|-|once|TRBJ1-1
CASSRGRLNTEAFF
TGTGCCAGCAGCCGTGGGCGGCTAAACACTGAAGCTTTCTTT
>TRBV7-9|-|-|TRBJ1-1
CASSLMSGVAEAFF
TGTGCCAGCAGCTTAATGTCAGGGGTGGCTGAAGCTTTCTTT
>TRBV4-1|TRBD2|-|TRBJ2-3
CASSQAGRDSTDTQYF
TGCGCCAGCAGCCAAGCCGGGAGGGATAGCACAGATACGCAGTATTTT
>TRBV9|-|-|TRBJ1-1
CASTPGGPPAEAFF
TGTGCCAGCACCCCCGGGGGCCCTCCGGCTGAAGCTTTCTTT
>TRBV5-6|TRBD2|-|TRBJ2-3
CASSHLAGGPGDTQYF
TGTGCCAGCAGCCATCTAGCGGGAGGGCCTGGAGATACGCAGTATTTT
>TRBV2|TRBD1|-|TRBJ2-4
CASSEGTGGNMAKNIQYF
TGTGCCAGCAGTGAAGGGACAGGGGGCAATATGGCCAAAAACATTCAGTACTTC
>TRBV30|-|few|TRBJ1-2
CAWSVGARYGYTF
TGTGCCTGGAGTGTGGGGGCCCGCTATGGCTACACCTTC
>TRBV20-1|-|few|TRBJ1-3
CSGTSGNTIYF
TGCAGTGGGACTTCTGGAAACACCATATATTTT
>TRBV5-1|TRBD2|-|TRBJ2-1
CASSMGLALNEQFF
TGCGCCAGCAGTATGGGACTAGCTTTGAATGAGCAGTTCTTC
>TRBV5-4|TRBD2|-|TRBJ2-7
CASSPGGGTSGAYEQYF
TGTGCCAGCAGCCCGGGTGGCGGGACTAGCGGGGCCTACGAGCAGTACTTC
>TRBV5-1|-|few|TRBJ2-5
CASSLGETGETQYF
TGCGCCAGCAGCTTGGGGGAGACCGGAGAGACCCAGTACTTC
>TRBV5-6|-|-|TRBJ2-3
CASSLGLAMDTQYF
TGTGCCAGCAGCTTGGGGCTAGCCATGGATACGCAGTATTTT
>TRBV5-1|TRBD1|-|TRBJ2-7
CASSFGQGGSEQYF
TGCGCCAGCAGCTTCGGACAGGGTGGGTCGGAGCAGTACTTC
>TRBV6-1|TRBD2|-|TRBJ2-7
CASSWRTRDEQYF
TGTGCCAGCTCCTGGCGGACTAGAGACGAGCAGTACTTC
>TRBV10-3|-|once|TRBJ2-1
CAISGVGYNEQFF
TGTGCCATCAGTGGGGTCGGTTACAATGAGCAGTTCTTC
>TRBV6-1|-|few|TRBJ1-3
CASRRQFTSGNTIYF
TGTGCCAGCAGAAGACAGTTCACCTCTGGAAACACCATATATTTT
>TRBV6-5|-|-|TRBJ1-1
CASSYGRGTEAFF
TGTGCCAGCAGTTACGGCCGGGGCACTGAAGCTTTCTTT
>TRBV6-5|TRBD1|few|TRBJ1-2
CASSYHRTGPNYGYTF
TGTGCCAGCAGTTACCATCGGACAGGACCTAACTATGGCTACACCTTC
>TRBV28|-|-|TRBJ2-7
CASSILNAYEQYF
TGTGCCAGCAGTATTCTCAACGCCTACGAGCAGTACTTC
>TRBV6-6|-|-|TRBJ1-4
CASSPGEKLFF
TGTGCCAGCAGCCCCGGTGAAAAACTGTTTTTT
>TRBV10-3|-|few|TRBJ1-2
CAISEGRQNSVGYTF
TGTGCCATCAGTGAAGGGAGACAGAACTCCGTTGGCTACACCTTC
>TRBV6-6|-|-|TRBJ2-2
CASRRGQNTGELFF
TGTGCCAGCCGACGTGGGCAGAACACCGGGGAGCTGTTTTTT
>TRBV6-5|-|-|TRBJ2-1
CASSPGKGGSWQFF
TGTGCCAGCAGCCCGGGTAAGGGGGGATCTTGGCAGTTCTTC
>TRBV10-3|-|-|TRBJ2-5
CAISRGRGETQYF
TGTGCCATCTCCCGGGGCCGAGGAGAGACCCAGTACTTC
>TRBV11-3|-|-|TRBJ1-3
CASSPGLPGNTIYF
TGTGCCAGCAGCCCCGGTTTGCCTGGAAACACCATATATTTT
>TRBV27|-|few|TRBJ2-2
CASSPYTGELFF
TGTGCCAGCAGTCCGTACACCGGGGAGCTGTTTTTT
>TRBV29-1|-|few|TRBJ1-2
CSVDQGAPEGYTF
TGCAGCGTTGACCAAGGGGCCCCCGAGGGCTACACCTTC
>TRBV27|-|-|TRBJ2-7
CASSPLTGNPYEQYF
TGTGCCAGCAGTCCGCTTACAGGGAACCCCTACGAGCAGTACTTC
>TRBV6-6|-|-|TRBJ1-3
CASSLITGYTIYF
TGTGCCAGCAGTTTAATAACGGGTTACACCATATATTTT
>TRBV5-6|-|-|TRBJ2-7
CASSLGGDTYEQYF
TGTGCCAGCAGCCTGGGTGGGGACACCTACGAGCAGTACTTC
>TRBV6-6|TRBD2|-|TRBJ2-7
CASSYSPGVAGYEQYF
TGTGCCAGCAGTTACTCCCCAGGGGTAGCGGGGTACGAGCAGTACTTC
>TRBV5-1|TRBD2|-|TRBJ2-1
CASSLRLAGGSYNEQFF
TGCGCCAGCAGCTTAAGACTAGCGGGAGGATCCTACAATGAGCAGTTCTTC
>TRBV9|-|once|TRBJ2-5
CASSPGLLGVSQETQYF
TGTGCCAGCAGCCCAGGTTTGCTGGGAGTCAGCCAAGAGACCCAGTACTTC
>TRBV4-1|-|few|TRBJ2-7
CASSQPSDGYEQYF
TGCGCCAGCAGCCAACCATCGGACGGCTACGAGCAGTACTTC
>TRBV4-1|-|-|TRBJ1-2
CASSQDYNRDRGYTF
TGCGCCAGCAGCCAAGATTATAACCGGGATAGGGGCTACACCTTC